Listed below are T cell receptor beta chains from one sample, sequenced in a study of tumor-infiltrating lymphocytes in primary liver carcinoma. MiXCR, run by TCRdb on the multiplex PCR reads, gives a single entry per CDR3 protein. The sample records about 210,000 distinct CDR3 sequences, less than 70% being singletons. The source material was peripheral blood. The source is an older woman with primary liver carcinoma and hepatitis B virus infection. Both conserved end residues are part of each CDR3. The order of the fields is J gene, clone size, CDR3 length, D gene, V gene, CDR3 DNA, CDR3 protein. A D gene is named only where the DNA matches it firmly. Size values are once, few and many counts, or a class for expanded clones, and some rows have none.

TRBJ1-4	NA	16	NA	TRBV5-6	TGTGCCAGCAGCTTCTTAGGGGATGCAACTAATGAAAAACTGTTTTTT	CASSFLGDATNEKLFF
TRBJ2-5	NA	12	NA	TRBV29-1	TGCAGCGTTGCATGGAACCAAGAGACCCAGTACTTC	CSVAWNQETQYF
TRBJ2-6	few	17	TRBD1	TRBV6-5	TGTGCCAGCCAGGGGGCGGCGGCAAGCTCTGGGGCCAACGTCCTGACTTTC	CASQGAAASSGANVLTF
TRBJ2-1	NA	11	TRBD1	TRBV28	TGTACCAGCAGTTTGAAGGGACAGTCGTTCTTC	CTSSLKGQSFF
TRBJ2-7	few	16	NA	TRBV14	TGTGCCAGCAGCCAAGATAGGGTGGGTCCCGTGCTAGAGCGGTACTTC	CASSQDRVGPVLERYF
TRBJ1-5	NA	21	NA	TRBV4-2	TGTGCCAGCAGCCAAGCGTCCGCAGGGATGGGAAGGGTCTGGGGCAATCAGCCCCAGCATTTT	CASSQASAGMGRVWGNQPQHF
TRBJ2-4	NA	17	NA	TRBV11-2	TGTGCCAGCGGCCCCCACGGGGAGCCAACGGCCCAAAACATTCAGTACTTC	CASGPHGEPTAQNIQYF
TRBJ2-3	many	11	NA	TRBV29-1	TGCAGCGTGGTCCGAACAGATACGCAGTATTTT	CSVVRTDTQYF
TRBJ2-5	NA	18	TRBD2	TRBV7-9	TGTGCCAGCAGTACCCGGACTAGCGGCTCCCGGTACCAAGAGGTCCAGTACTTC	CASSTRTSGSRYQEVQYF
TRBJ1-1	NA	16	NA	TRBV13	TGTGCCAGCAGCCAAGTTTATCAGGGGCTGATTCAAAGGGCTTTCTTT	CASSQVYQGLIQRAFF
TRBJ2-3	NA	12	TRBD1	TRBV29-1	TGCAGCGTGGGGGACAGCATAGGTACGCAGTATTTT	CSVGDSIGTQYF
TRBJ2-2	NA	16	NA	TRBV5-1	TGCGCCAGCAGCTCCCCCGGGACATGGGACACCGGGGAGCTGTTTTTT	CASSSPGTWDTGELFF
TRBJ2-2	once	15	NA	TRBV6-5	TGTACCAGCAATAAAATTCCGGACAGCATCGGGGAGCTGTTTTTT	CTSNKIPDSIGELFF
TRBJ1-6	NA	16	NA	TRBV7-9	TGTGCCAGCAGCTACTATCCGGGAGCACTGGATTCACCCCTCCACTTT	CASSYYPGALDSPLHF
TRBJ1-1	NA	13	NA	TRBV6-5	TGTGCCAGCAGTTACTCGGCGGGCACTGGAGCTTTCTTT	CASSYSAGTGAFF
TRBJ2-7	NA	13	NA	TRBV11-2	TGTGCTAGTTGGCAGGACAGCTCCTACGAGCAGTACTTC	CASWQDSSYEQYF
TRBJ2-5	NA	15	NA	TRBV6-2/TRBV6-3	TGCGCCAGCACGATATCCAGGACACTCCAAGAGACCCAGTACTTC	CASTISRTLQETQYF
TRBJ1-2	few	14	NA	TRBV28	TGTGCCAGCAGTACTCCCCTGCGAGGGGATGGCTACACCTTC	CASSTPLRGDGYTF
TRBJ2-1	many	16	NA	TRBV5-1	TGCGCCAGCAGCTTGATGGCGGGACACTCCTACAATGAGCAGTTCTTC	CASSLMAGHSYNEQFF
TRBJ2-3	NA	14	TRBD2	TRBV11-2	TGTGCCAGCAACTTAGCGGGAGCCGATGATACGCAGTATTTT	CASNLAGADDTQYF
TRBJ2-1	NA	16	TRBD2	TRBV11-2	TGTACCAGCAGCTTAGTTTTTCTAGCGGACTACCATGAGCAGTTCTTC	CTSSLVFLADYHEQFF
TRBJ2-1	NA	14	TRBD2	TRBV6-1	TGTGCCAGCAGTCTAGCGGGAGGCTCCAATGAGCAGCTCTTC	CASSLAGGSNEQLF
TRBJ1-2	NA	15	NA	TRBV12-3/TRBV12-4	TGTGCCAGCAGTTTCCGCCGGATGCCGGGGTATGGCTACACCTTC	CASSFRRMPGYGYTF
TRBJ2-1	NA	15	TRBD2	TRBV5-1	TGCGCCAGCAGCTTGTGGGGGGAGGGCTACAATGAGCAGTCCTTC	CASSLWGEGYNEQSF
TRBJ2-1	many	12	TRBD2	TRBV7-9	TGTGCCAGCAGCTTAGGGGAGGGTTGGCAGTTCTTC	CASSLGEGWQFF
TRBJ2-6	NA	20	TRBD2	TRBV5-8	TGTGCCAGCAGCTCCAGCGGGAGGCCCTTTATTTACTCTGGGGCCAACGTCCTGACTTTC	CASSSSGRPFIYSGANVLTF
TRBJ2-1	once	18	TRBD2	TRBV15	TGTGCCACCAGCAGAGCCTACGCTAGCGGGAGGGTGGACAATGAGCAGTTCTTC	CATSRAYASGRVDNEQFF
TRBJ1-2	many	11	NA	TRBV29-1	TGCAGCGCCCAACGGGGGGATGGCTACACCTTC	CSAQRGDGYTF
TRBJ2-3	many	15	TRBD2	TRBV4-2	TGTGCCAGCAGCCAAGAGAGTCTAGCGGAAGATACGCAGTATTTT	CASSQESLAEDTQYF
TRBJ2-5	NA	15	NA	TRBV28	TGTGCCAGCAGTTTATGGGACTGGCGGGACGAGACCCAGCACTTT	CASSLWDWRDETQHF
TRBJ1-6	NA	14	NA	TRBV28	TGTGCCAGCAGTTTTCATGGTGGGGGTTCACTCCTCCACTTT	CASSFHGGGSLLHF
TRBJ1-3	many	16	NA	TRBV29-1	TGCAGCGTTGAAGATCTAGAAGGGAGCCTCCGAGACACCATATATTTT	CSVEDLEGSLRDTIYF
TRBJ1-4	NA	18	TRBD1	TRBV7-9	TGTGTCAGCAGCTTATTCGGGACAGGGGCGTCGGGTCGCGAAAAACTGTTTTTT	CVSSLFGTGASGREKLFF
TRBJ1-2	NA	15	NA	TRBV11-2	TGTGCCAGTAGCTTAGTACAGCCAAGTAGAAGCGGCTACACCTTC	CASSLVQPSRSGYTF
TRBJ2-5	NA	16	NA	TRBV30	TGTGCCTGCCGTCCCTACCAGGGGTCTATGCAAGAGACCCAGTACTTC	CACRPYQGSMQETQYF
TRBJ2-7	NA	15	TRBD1	TRBV4-1	TGCGCCAGCAGCCAAGAAGCATCGACAGGGTGGGCACAGAACTTC	CASSQEASTGWAQNF
TRBJ2-5	few	12	NA	TRBV30	TGTGCCTGGAGTGTGCAGCAAGAGACCCAGTACTTC	CAWSVQQETQYF
TRBJ2-1	NA	15	TRBD2	TRBV14	TGTGCGTGCAGCGGGCGGGAGAAGTCCTACAATGAGCAGTTCTTC	CACSGREKSYNEQFF
TRBJ2-7	NA	15	TRBD2	TRBV19	TGTGCCAGTAGTATCTCGTCTAGCGGGAGCTACGAGCAGTACTTC	CASSISSSGSYEQYF
TRBJ2-3	NA	15	NA	TRBV6-1	TGTGCCAGCAGGGAGACAGCCACTAGCATAGATATGCAGTATTTT	CASRETATSIDMQYF
TRBJ2-2	once	21	NA	TRBV12-3/TRBV12-4	TGTGCCATCAGTTCGGGAGGTTTTGTCAGGGGAGGAATCGCGAGCACCGGGGAGCTGTTTTTT	CAISSGGFVRGGIASTGELFF
TRBJ2-1	NA	16	NA	TRBV11-2	TGTGCCAGCAACTTAGTCGGGGCGGTAGCCTACAATGAGCAGCTCTTC	CASNLVGAVAYNEQLF
TRBJ2-3	NA	14	TRBD2	TRBV11-2	TGTGCCAGCAGCCCCACGACTAGCACGGATACGCAGTATTTT	CASSPTTSTDTQYF
TRBJ2-7	once	15	TRBD1	TRBV5-4	TGTGCCAACAGCCCAACCGGGACAGGGATCAACGAGCAGTACTTC	CANSPTGTGINEQYF
TRBJ2-3	NA	15	NA	TRBV20-1	TGCAGTGCAGGGCCGTGGGACACTAGCACAGATACGCAGTATTTT	CSAGPWDTSTDTQYF
TRBJ2-3	many	16	NA	TRBV11-3	TGTGCCAGCAGCTTAGGCCGGGACCACCGCACTGATACGCAGTATTTT	CASSLGRDHRTDTQYF
TRBJ2-7	few	13	NA	TRBV12-3/TRBV12-4	TGTGCCAGCAGTTTCGTAACTACCTACGAGCAGTACTTC	CASSFVTTYEQYF
TRBJ2-3	NA	17	NA	TRBV11-2	TGTGCCAGCAGCTTAGTCACCCAACCAGCGGCCACAGATACGCAGTATTTT	CASSLVTQPAATDTQYF
TRBJ1-2	NA	15	NA	TRBV29-1	TGCAGCGCGTGGGACTCGGGACGGCCAAACTGTGGCTACACCTTC	CSAWDSGRPNCGYTF
TRBJ1-1	once	13	NA	TRBV12-3/TRBV12-4	TGTGCCAGCAGTTACCCCCGCCCCTCTGAAGCTTCCTTT	CASSYPRPSEASF